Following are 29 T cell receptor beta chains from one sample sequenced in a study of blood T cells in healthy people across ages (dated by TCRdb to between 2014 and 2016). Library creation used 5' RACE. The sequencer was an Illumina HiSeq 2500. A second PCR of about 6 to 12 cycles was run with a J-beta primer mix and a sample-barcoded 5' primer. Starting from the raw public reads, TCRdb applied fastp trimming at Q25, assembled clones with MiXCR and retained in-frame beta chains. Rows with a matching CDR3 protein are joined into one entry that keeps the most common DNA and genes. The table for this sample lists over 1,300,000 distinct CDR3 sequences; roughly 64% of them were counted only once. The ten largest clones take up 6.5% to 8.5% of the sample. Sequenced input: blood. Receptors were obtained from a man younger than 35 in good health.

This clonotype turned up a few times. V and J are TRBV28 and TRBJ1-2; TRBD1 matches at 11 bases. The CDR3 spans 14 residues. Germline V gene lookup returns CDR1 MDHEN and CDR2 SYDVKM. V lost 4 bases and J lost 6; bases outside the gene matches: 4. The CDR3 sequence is CASSSPGQGDGYTF. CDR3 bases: TGTGCCAGCAGTTCTCCGGGACAGGGGGATGGCTACACCTTC.

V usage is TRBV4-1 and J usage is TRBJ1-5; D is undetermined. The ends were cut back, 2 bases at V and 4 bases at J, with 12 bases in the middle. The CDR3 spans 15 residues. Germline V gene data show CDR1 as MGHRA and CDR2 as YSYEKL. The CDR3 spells CASSQRATLNQPQHF. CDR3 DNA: TGCGCCAGCAGCCAAAGGGCCACCCTTAATCAGCCCCAGCATTTT.

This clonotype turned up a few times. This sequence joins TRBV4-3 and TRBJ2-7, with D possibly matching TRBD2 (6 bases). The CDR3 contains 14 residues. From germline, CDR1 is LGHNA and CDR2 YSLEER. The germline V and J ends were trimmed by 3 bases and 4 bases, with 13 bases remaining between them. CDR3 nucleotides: TGCGCCAGCAGCCAGTTGACGGGAGATTACGAGCAGTACTTC. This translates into CASSQLTGDYEQYF.

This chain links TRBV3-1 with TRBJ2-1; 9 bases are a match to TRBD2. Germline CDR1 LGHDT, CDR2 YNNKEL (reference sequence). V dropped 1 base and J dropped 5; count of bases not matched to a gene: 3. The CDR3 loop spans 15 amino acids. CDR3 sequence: CASSQARLADNEQFF. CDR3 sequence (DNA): TGTGCCAGCAGCCAAGCGAGACTAGCGGACAATGAGCAGTTCTTC.

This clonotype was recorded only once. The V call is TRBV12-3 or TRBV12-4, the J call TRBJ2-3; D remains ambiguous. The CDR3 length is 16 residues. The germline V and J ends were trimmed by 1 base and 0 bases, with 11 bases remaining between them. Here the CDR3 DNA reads TGTGCCAGCAGTTTAGGCCCGGATTTTAGCACAGATACGCAGTATTTT. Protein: CASSLGPDFSTDTQYF.

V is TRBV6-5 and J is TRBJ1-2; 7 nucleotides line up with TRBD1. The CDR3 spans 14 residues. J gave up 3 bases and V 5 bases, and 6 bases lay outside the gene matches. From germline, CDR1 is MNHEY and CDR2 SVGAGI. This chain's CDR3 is CASSTRDSHYGYTF. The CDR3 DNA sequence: TGTGCCAGCAGTACGCGGGACAGCCACTATGGCTACACCTTC.

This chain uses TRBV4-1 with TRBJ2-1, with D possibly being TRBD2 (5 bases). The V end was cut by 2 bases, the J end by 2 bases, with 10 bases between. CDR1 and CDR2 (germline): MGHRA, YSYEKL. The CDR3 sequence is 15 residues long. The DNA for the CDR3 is TGCGCCAGCAGCCAAAGCGAGGGCGCCTACAATGAGCAGTTCTTC. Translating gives CASSQSEGAYNEQFF.

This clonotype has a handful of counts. CDR3 nucleotides: TGTGCCAGCAGAGGGGTCAACAATGAGCAGTTCTTC. Residues: CASRGVNNEQFF. V and J are TRBV12-3 or TRBV12-4 and TRBJ2-1; D is possibly TRBD1 (5 bases). The CDR3 length is 12 residues. The V end was cut by 6 bases, the J end by 5 bases, with 8 bases between.

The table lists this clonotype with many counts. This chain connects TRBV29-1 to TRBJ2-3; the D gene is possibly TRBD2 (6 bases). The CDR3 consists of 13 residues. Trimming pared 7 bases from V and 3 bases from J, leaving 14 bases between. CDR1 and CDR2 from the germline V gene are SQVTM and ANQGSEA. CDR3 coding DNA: TGCAGCGGTAACACCGGGGGAACAGATACGCAGTATTTT. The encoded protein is CSGNTGGTDTQYF.

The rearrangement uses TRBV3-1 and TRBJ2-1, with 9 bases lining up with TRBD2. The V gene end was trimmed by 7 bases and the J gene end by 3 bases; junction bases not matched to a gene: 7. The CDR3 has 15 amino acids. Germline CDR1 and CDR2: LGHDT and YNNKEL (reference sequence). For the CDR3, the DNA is TGTGCCAGCACCCGGGCTAGCGGGATCTACAATGAGCAGTTCTTC. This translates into CASTRASGIYNEQFF.

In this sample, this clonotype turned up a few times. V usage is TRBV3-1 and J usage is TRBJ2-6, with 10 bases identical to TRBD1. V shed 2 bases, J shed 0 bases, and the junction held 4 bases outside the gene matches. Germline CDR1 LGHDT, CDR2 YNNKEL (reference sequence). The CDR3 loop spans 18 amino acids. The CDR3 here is CASSQLGQGGSGANVLTF. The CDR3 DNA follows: TGTGCCAGCAGCCAACTTGGACAGGGGGGCTCTGGGGCCAACGTCCTGACTTTC. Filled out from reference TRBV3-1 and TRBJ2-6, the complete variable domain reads DTAVSQTPKYLVTQMGNDKSIKCEQNLGHDTMYWYKQDSKKFLKIMFSYNNKELIINETVPNRFSPKSPDKAHLNLHINSLELGDSAVYFCASSQLGQGGSGANVLTFGAGSRLTVL.

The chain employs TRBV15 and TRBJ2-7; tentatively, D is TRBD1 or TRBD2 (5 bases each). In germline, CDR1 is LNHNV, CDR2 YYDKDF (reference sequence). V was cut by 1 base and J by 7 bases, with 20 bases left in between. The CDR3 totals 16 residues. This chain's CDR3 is CATSRGGQGRRGEQYF. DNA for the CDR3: TGTGCCACCAGCAGAGGCGGACAAGGACGCCGAGGGGAGCAGTACTTC.

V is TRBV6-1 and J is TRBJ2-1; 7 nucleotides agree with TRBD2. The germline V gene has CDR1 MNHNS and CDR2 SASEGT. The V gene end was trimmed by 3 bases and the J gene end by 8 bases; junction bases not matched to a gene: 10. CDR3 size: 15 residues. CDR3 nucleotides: TGTGCCAGCAGTGACACGTGGGAGGGCCTTTATGAGCAGTTCTTC. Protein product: CASSDTWEGLYEQFF.

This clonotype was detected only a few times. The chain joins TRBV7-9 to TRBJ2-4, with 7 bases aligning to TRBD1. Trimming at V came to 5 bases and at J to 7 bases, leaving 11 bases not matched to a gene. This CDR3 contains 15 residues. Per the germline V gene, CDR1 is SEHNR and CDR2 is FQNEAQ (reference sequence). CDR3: CASSPGPGGTNIQYF. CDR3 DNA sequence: TGTGCCAGCAGCCCGGGACCAGGGGGAACGAACATTCAGTACTTC.

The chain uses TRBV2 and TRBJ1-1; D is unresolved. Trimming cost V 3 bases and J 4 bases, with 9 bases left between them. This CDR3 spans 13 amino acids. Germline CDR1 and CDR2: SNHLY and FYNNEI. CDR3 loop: CASSETLVTEAFF. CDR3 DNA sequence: TGTGCCAGCAGTGAGACGCTGGTCACTGAAGCTTTCTTT.

CDR3 coding DNA: TGTGCCATCAGTGAGTCGTCGTGGCAGCTAAATCAGCCCCAGCATTTT. Encoded protein: CAISESSWQLNQPQHF. This chain uses TRBV10-3 with TRBJ1-5; no definite D call. The V end lost 0 bases, the J end lost 4 bases, and 13 bases lay between the germline ends. Germline CDR1 is ENHRY and CDR2 is SYGVKD. This CDR3 has 16 amino acids.

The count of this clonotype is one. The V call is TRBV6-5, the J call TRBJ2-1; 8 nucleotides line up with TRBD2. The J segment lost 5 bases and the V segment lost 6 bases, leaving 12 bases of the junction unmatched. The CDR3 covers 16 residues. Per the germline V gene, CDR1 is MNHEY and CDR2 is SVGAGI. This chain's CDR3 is CASRYRGLAPDNEQFF. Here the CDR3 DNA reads TGTGCCAGCAGGTACCGAGGACTAGCTCCGGACAATGAGCAGTTCTTC.

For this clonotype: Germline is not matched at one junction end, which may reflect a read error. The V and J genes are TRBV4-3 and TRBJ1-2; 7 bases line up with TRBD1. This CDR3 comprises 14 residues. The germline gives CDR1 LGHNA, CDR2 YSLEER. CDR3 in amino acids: CAISQRGLGYGYTF. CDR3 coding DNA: TGCGCCATCAGCCAAAGGGGGCTTGGCTATGGCTACACCTTC.

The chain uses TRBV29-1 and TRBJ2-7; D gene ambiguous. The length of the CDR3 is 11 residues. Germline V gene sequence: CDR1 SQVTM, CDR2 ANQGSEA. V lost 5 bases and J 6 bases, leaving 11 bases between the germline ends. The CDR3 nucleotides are TGCAGCGTTTCAGAAGAACCCGAGCAGTACTTC. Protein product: CSVSEEPEQYF.

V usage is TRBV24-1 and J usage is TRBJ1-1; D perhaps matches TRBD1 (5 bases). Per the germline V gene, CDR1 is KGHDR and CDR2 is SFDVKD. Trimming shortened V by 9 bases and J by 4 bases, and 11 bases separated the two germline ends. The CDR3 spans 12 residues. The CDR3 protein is CATGGESTEAFF. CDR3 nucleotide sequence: TGTGCCACCGGAGGGGAAAGCACTGAAGCTTTCTTT.

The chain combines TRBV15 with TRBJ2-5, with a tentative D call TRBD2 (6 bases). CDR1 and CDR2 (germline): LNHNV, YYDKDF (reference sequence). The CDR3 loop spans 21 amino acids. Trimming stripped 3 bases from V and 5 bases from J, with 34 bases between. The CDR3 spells CATSRSIVRGPGTQRWETQYF. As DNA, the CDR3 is TGTGCCACCAGCAGGTCAATTGTTCGGGGTCCCGGGACTCAACGATGGGAGACCCAGTACTTC.

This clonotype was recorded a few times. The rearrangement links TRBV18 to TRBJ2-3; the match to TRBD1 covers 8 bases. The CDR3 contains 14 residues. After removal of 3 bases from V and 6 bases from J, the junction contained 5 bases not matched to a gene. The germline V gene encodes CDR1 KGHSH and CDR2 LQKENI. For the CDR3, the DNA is TGTGCCAGCTCACCTCTGACAGGGGACGATACGCAGTATTTT. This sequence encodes CASSPLTGDDTQYF.

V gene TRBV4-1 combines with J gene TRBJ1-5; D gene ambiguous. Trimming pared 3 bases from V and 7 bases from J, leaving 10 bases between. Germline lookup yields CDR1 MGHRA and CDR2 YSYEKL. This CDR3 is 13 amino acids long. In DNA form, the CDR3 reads TGCGCCAGCAGCCAGATGACGGGGCAGCCCCAGCATTTT. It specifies CASSQMTGQPQHF.

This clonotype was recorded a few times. The CDR3 region has the DNA TGTGCCAGCAGTTTGACAGGGCGGCTAAACTATGGCTACACCTTC. Residues: CASSLTGRLNYGYTF. J is TRBJ1-2 and V is TRBV27; 7 bases match TRBD1. The CDR3 totals 15 residues. From germline, CDR1 is MNHEY and CDR2 SMNVEV (reference sequence). V trimming: 3 bases; J trimming: 2 bases; junction bases outside the gene matches: 6.

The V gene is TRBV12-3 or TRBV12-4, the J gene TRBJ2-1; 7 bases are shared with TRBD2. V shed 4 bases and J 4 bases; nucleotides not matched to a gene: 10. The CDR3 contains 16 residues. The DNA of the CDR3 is TGTGCCAGCAGTTCCCTCACTAGCGAGACTTACAATGAGCAGTTCTTC. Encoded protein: CASSSLTSETYNEQFF.

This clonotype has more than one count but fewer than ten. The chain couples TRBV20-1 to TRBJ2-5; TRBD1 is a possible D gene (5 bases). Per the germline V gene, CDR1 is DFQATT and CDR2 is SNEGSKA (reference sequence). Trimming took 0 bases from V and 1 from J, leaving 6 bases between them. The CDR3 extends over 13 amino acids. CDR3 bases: TGCAGTGCTAGAGAACAGGTCCAAGAGACCCAGTACTTC. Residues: CSAREQVQETQYF.

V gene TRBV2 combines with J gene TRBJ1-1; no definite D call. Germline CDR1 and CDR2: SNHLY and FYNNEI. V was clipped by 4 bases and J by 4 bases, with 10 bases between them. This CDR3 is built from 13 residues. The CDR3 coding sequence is TGTGCCAGCAGTGTACGTACCGGCACTGAAGCTTTCTTT. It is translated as CASSVRTGTEAFF.

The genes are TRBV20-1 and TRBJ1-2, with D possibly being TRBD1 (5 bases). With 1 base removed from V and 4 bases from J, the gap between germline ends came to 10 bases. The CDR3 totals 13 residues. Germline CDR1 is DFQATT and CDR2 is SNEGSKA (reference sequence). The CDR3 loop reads CSARAPDSYGYTF. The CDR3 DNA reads TGCAGTGCTAGAGCCCCTGACAGCTATGGCTACACCTTC.

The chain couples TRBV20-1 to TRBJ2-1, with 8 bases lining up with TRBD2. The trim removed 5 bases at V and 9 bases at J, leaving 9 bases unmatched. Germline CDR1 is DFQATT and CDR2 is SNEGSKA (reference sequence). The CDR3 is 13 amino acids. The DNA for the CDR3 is TGCAGTGCTTTCCCGGGAGGGCGGGGTGAGCAGTTCTTC. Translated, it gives CSAFPGGRGEQFF.